This TCR beta chain was sequenced in a study of T cell changes during pregnancy in multiple sclerosis. Sequenced by immunoSEQ multiplex PCR; TCRdb stores in-frame clones only, minus some. The sample contains some 110,000 clones, 85% to 95% of which appear only once. Trimming cost V 0 bases and J 5 bases, with 12 bases left between them. This CDR3 has 15 residues. CDR1 and CDR2 from the germline V gene are SGHRS and YFSETQ. Specimen: peripheral blood, collected after pregnancy. The chain is built from TRBV5-1 and TRBJ2-1, with D tentatively TRBD2 (6 bases). The TCR sequence derives from a female donor with multiple sclerosis, enrolled in a pregnancy study. The CDR3: CASSLVAGRNNEQFF. The CDR3 bases are TGCGCCAGCAGCTTGGTGGCGGGAAGAAACAATGAGCAGTTCTTC.